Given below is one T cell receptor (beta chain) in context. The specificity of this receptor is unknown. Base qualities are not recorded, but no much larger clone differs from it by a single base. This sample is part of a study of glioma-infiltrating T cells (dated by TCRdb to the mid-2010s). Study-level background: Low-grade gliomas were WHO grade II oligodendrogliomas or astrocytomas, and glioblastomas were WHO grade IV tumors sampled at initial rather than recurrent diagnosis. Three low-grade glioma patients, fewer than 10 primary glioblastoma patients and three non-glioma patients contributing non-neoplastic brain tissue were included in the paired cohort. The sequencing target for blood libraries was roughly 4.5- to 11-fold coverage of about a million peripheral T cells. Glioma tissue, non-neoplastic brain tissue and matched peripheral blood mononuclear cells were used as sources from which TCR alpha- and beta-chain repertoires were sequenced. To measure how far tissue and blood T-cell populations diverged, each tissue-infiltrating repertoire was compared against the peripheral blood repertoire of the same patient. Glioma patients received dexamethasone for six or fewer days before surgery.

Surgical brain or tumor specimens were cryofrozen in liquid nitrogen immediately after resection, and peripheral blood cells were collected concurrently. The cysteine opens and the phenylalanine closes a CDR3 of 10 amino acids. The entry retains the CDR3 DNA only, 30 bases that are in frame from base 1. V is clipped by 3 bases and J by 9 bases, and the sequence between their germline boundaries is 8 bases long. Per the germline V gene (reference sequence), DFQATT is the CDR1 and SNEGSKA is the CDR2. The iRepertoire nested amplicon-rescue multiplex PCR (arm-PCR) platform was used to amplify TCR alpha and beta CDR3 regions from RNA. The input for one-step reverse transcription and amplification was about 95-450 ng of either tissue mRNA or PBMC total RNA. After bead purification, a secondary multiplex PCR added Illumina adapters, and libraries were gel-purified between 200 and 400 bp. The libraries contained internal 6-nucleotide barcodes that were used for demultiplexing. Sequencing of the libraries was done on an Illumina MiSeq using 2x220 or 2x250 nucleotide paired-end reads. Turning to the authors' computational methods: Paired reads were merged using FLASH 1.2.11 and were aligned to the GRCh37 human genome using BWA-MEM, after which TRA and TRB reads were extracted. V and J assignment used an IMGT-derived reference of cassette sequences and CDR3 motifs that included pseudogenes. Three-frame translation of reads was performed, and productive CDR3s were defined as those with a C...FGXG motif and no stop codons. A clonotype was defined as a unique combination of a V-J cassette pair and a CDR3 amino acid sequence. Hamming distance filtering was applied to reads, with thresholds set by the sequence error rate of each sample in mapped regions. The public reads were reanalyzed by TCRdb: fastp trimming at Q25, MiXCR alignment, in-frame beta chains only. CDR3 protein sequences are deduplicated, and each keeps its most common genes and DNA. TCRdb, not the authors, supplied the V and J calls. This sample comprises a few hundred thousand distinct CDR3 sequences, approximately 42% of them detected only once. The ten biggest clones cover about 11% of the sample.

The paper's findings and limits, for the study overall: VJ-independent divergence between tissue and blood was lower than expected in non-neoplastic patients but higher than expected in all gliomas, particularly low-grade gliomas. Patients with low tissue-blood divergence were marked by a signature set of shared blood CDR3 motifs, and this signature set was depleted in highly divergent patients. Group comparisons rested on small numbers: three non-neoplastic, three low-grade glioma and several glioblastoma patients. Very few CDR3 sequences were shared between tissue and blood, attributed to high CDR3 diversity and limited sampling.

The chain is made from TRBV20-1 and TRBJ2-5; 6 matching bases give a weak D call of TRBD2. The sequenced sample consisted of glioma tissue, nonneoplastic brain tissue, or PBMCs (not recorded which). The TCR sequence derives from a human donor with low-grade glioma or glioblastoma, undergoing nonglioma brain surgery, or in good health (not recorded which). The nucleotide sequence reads TGCAGTGCTAGTGGGGAGGCCCAGTACTTC. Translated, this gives CSASGEAQYF.